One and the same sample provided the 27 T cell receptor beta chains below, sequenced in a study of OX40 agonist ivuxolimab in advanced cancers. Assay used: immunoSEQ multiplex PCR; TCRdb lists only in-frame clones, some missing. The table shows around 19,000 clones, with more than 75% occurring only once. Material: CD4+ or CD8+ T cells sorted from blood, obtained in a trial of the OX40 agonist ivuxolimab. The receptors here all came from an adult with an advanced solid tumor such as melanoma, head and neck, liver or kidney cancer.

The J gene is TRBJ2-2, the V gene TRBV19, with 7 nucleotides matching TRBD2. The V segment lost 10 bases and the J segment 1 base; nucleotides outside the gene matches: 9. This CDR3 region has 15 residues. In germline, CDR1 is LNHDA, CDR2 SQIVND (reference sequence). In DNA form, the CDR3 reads TGTGCCATCCAGCGGGGTAGCGGGAACACCGGGGAGCTGTTTTTT. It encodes CAIQRGSGNTGELFF.

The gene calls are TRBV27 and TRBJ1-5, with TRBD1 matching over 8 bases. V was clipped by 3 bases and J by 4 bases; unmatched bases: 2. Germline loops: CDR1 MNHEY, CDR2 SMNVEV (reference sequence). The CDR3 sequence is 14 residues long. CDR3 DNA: TGTGCCAGCAGTTTTACAGGGGGTAATCAGCCCCAGCATTTT. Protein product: CASSFTGGNQPQHF.

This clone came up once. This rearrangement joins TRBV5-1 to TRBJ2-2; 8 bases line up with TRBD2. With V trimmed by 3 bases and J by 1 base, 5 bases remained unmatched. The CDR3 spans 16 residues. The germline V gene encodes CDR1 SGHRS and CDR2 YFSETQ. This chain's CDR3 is CASSSPGGVNTGELFF. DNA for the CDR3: TGCGCCAGCAGCTCCCCGGGGGGGGTGAACACCGGGGAGCTGTTTTTT. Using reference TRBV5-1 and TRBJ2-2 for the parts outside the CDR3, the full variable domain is KAGVTQTPRYLIKTRGQQVTLSCSPISGHRSVSWYQQTPGQGLQFLFEYFSETQRNKGNFPGRFSGRQFSNSRSEMNVSTLELGDSALYLCASSSPGGVNTGELFFGEGSRLTVL.

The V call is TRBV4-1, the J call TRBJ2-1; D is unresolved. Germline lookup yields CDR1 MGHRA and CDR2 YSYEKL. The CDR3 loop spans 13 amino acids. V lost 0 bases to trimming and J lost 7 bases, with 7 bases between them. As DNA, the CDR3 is TGCGCCAGCAGCCAAGAGAGGATAAATGAGCAGTTCTTC. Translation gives CASSQERINEQFF.

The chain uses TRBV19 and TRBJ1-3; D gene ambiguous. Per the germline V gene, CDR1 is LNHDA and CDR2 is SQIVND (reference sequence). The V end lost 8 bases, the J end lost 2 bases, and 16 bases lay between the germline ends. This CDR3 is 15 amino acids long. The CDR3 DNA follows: TGTGCCAGTCAGACGGCGGTTGCACCTGGAAACACCATATATTTT. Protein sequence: CASQTAVAPGNTIYF.

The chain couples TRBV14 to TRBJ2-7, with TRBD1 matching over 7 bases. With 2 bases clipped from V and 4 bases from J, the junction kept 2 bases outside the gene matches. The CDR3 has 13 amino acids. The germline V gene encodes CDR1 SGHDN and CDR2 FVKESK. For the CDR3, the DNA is TGTGCCAGCAGCCAACTACAGGGGTACGAGCAGTACTTC. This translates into CASSQLQGYEQYF.

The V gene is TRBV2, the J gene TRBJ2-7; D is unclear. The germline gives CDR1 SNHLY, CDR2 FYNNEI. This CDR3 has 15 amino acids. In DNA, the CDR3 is TGTGCAGGCAGAGAACAGCTTTCCAGCTCCTACGAGCAGTACTTC. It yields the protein CAGREQLSSSYEQYF.

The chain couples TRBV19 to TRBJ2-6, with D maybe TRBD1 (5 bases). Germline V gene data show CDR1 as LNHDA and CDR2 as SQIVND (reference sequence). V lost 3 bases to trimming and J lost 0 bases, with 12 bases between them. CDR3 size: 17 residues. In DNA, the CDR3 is TGTGCCAGTAGTATTACAGGCCCAGACTCTGGGGCCAACGTCCTGACTTTC. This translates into CASSITGPDSGANVLTF.

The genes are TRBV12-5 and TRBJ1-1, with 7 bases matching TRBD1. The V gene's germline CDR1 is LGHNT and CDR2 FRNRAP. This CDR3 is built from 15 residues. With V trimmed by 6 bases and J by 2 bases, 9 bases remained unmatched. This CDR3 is CASGPRTGSNTEAFF. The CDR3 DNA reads TGTGCTAGTGGACCTCGGACAGGTTCTAACACTGAAGCTTTCTTT.

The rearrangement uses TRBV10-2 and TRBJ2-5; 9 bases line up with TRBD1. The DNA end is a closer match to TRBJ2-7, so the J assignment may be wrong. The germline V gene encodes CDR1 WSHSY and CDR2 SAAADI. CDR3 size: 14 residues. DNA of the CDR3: TGCGCCAGCAGCGTCCATGGACAGGGGTACGAGCAGTACTTC. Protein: CASSVHGQGYEQYF.

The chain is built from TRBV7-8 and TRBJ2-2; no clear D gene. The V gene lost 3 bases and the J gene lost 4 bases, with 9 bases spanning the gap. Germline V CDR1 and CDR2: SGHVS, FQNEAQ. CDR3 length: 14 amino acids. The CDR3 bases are TGTGCCAGCAGCTTCTTATCCAGCACCGGGGAGCTGTTTTTT. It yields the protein CASSFLSSTGELFF.

CDR3 nucleotides: TGTGCCAGCAGAAAGGGGGCAGGGAACACTGAAGCTTTCTTT. Encoded protein: CASRKGAGNTEAFF. J is TRBJ1-1 and V is TRBV9; TRBD1 matches 7 bases. CDR1 SGDLS and CDR2 YYNGEE come from the germline V gene. There are 14 residues in the CDR3. V dropped 5 bases and J dropped 1; count of bases not matched to a gene: 5.

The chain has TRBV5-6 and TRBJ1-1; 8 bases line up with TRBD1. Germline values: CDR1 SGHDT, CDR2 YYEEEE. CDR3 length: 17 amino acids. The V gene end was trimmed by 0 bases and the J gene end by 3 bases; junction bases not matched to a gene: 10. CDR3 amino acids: CASSLAPPAGGHTEAFF. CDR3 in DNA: TGTGCCAGCAGCTTGGCCCCTCCCGCAGGGGGCCACACTGAAGCTTTCTTT.

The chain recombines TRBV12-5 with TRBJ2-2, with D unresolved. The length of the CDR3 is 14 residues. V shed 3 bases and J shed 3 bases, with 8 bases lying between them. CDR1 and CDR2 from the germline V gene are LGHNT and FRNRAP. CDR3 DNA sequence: TGTGCTAGTGGTTTCGAGGCAGACACCGGGGAGCTGTTTTTT. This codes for CASGFEADTGELFF.

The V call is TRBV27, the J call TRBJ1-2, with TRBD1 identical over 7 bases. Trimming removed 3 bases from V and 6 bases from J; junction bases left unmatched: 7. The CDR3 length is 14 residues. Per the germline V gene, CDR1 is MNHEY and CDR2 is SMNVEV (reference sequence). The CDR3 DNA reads TGTGCCAGCAGTTTCTCTCAGGGGGTCGATGGCTACACCTTC. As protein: CASSFSQGVDGYTF.

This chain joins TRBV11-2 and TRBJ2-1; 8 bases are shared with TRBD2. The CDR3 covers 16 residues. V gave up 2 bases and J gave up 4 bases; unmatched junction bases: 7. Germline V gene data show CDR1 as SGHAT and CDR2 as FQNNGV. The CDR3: CASSLILTSAYNEQFF. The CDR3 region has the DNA TGTGCCAGCAGCTTAATACTGACTAGCGCTTACAATGAGCAGTTCTTC. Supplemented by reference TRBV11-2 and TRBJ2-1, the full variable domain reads EAGVAQSPRYKIIEKRQSVAFWCNPISGHATLYWYQQILGQGPKLLIQFQNNGVVDDSQLPKDRFSAERLKGVDSTLKIQPAKLEDSAVYLCASSLILTSAYNEQFFGPGTRLTVL.

The DNA for the CDR3 is TGTGCCAGCAGCGTAGTTTCTGGGGATGGCTACACCTTC. It specifies CASSVVSGDGYTF. The V and J genes are TRBV9 and TRBJ1-2, with D unclear. Germline CDR1 and CDR2: SGDLS and YYNGEE. Trimming removed 0 bases at V and 6 bases at J, with 9 bases between. This CDR3 has 13 amino acids.

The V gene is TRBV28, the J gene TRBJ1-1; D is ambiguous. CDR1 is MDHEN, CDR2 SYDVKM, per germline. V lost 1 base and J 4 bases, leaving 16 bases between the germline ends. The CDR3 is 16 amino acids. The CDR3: CASSLSDWGVGTEAFF. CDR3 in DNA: TGTGCCAGCAGTTTATCCGATTGGGGAGTTGGCACTGAAGCTTTCTTT. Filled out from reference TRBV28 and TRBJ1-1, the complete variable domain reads DVKVTQSSRYLVKRTGEKVFLECVQDMDHENMFWYRQDPGLGLRLIYFSYDVKMKEKGDIPEGYSVSREKKERFSLILESASTNQTSMYLCASSLSDWGVGTEAFFGQGTRLTVV.

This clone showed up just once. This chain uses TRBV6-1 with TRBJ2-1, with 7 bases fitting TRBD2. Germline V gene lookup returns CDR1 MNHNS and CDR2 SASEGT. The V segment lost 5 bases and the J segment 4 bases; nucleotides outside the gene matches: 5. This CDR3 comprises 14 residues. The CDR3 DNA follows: TGTGCCAGCAGTATAAGCGGGGATTACAATGAGCAGTTCTTC. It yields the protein CASSISGDYNEQFF.

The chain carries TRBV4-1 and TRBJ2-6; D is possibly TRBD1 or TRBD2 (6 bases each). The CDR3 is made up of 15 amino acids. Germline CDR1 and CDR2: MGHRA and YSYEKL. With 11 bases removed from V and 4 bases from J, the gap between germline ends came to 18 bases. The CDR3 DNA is TGCGCCGCAGGAGGGGGGTATTTAGGGGCCAACGTCCTGACTTTC. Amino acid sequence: CAAGGGYLGANVLTF.

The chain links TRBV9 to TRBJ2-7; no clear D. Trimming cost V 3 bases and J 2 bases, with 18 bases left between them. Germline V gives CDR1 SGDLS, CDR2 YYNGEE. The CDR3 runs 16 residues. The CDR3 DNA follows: TGTGCCAGCAGCGCAAGACCACAGCTGCCTACCTACGAGCAGTACTTC. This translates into CASSARPQLPTYEQYF.

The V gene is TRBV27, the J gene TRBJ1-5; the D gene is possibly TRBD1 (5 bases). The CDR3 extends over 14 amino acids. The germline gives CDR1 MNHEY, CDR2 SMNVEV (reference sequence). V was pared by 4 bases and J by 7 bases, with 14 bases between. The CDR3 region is CASSSSLRGQPQHF. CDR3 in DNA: TGTGCCAGCAGTTCCAGTCTAAGGGGCCAGCCCCAGCATTTT.

The CDR3 region is CASSSPPDRGDYSNQPQHF. The CDR3, as DNA: TGTGCCAGCAGCTCCCCCCCGGACAGGGGGGATTATAGCAATCAGCCCCAGCATTTT. This sequence joins TRBV7-9 and TRBJ1-5, with 10 bases aligning to TRBD1. The CDR3 consists of 19 residues. Trimming cost V 4 bases and J 0 bases; bases outside gene matches: 12. Per germline, CDR1 SEHNR and CDR2 FQNEAQ (reference sequence).

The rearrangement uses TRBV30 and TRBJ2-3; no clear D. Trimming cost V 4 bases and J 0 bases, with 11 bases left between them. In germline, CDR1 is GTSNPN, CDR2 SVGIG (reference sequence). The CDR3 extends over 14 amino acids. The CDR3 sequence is CAWTGTASTDTQYF. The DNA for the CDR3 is TGTGCCTGGACCGGAACAGCAAGCACAGATACGCAGTATTTT. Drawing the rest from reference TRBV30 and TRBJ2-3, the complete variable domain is SQTIHQWPATLVQPVGSPLSLECTVEGTSNPNLYWYRQAAGRGLQLLFYSVGIGQISSEVPQNLSASRPQDRQFILSSKKLLLSDSGFYLCAWTGTASTDTQYFGPGTRLTVL.

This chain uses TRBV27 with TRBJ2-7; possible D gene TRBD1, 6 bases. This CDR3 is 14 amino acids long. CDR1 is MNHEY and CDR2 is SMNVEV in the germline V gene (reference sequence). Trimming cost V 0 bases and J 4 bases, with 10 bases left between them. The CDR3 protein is CASSLSAGVYEQYF. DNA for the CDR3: TGTGCCAGCAGTTTATCGGCAGGGGTTTACGAGCAGTACTTC.

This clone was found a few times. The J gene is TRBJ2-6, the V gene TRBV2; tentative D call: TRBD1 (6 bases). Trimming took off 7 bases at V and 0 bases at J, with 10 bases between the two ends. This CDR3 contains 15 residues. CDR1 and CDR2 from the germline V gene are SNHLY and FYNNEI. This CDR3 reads CASTNRDSGANVLTF. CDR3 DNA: TGTGCCAGCACAAACAGGGACTCTGGGGCCAACGTCCTGACTTTC. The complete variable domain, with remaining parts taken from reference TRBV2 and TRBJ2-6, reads EPEVTQTPSHQVTQMGQEVILRCVPISNHLYFYWYRQILGQKVEFLVSFYNNEISEKSEIFDDQFSVERPDGSNFTLKIRSTKLEDSAMYFCASTNRDSGANVLTFGAGSRLTVL.

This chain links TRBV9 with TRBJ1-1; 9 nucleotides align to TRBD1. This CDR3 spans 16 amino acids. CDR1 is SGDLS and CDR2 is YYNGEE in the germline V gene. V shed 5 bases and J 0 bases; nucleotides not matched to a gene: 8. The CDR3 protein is CASRAPGQGLNTEAFF. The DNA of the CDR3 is TGTGCCAGCAGAGCTCCGGGACAGGGTTTGAACACTGAAGCTTTCTTT.